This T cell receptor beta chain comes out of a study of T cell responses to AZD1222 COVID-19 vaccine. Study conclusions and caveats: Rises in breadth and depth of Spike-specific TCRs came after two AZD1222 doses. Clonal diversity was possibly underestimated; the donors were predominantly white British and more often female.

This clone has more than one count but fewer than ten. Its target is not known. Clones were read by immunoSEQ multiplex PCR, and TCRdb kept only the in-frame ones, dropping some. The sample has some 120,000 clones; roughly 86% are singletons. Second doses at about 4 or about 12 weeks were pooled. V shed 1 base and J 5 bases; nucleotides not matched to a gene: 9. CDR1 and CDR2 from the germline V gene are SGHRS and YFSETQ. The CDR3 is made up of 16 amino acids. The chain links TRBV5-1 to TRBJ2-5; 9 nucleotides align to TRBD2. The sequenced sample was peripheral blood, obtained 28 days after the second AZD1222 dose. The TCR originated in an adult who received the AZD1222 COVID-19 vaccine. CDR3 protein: CASSLTGSGRFETQYF. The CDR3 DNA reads TGCGCCAGCAGCTTGACAGGAAGCGGGAGGTTTGAGACCCAGTACTTC.